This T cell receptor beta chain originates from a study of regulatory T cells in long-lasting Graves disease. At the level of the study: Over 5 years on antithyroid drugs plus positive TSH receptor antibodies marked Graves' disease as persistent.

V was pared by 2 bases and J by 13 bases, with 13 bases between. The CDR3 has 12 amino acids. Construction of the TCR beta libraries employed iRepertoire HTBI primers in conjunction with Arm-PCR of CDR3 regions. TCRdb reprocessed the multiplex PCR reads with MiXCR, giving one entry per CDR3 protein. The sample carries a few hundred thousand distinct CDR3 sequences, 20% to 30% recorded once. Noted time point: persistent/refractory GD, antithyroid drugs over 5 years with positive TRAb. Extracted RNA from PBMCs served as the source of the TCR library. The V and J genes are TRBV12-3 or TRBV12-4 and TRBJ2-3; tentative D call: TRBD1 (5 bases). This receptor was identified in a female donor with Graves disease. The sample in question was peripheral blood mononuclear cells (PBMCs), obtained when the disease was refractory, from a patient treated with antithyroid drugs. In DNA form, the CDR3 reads TGTGCCAGCAGTTTATTTTGGACAAAAGAGTATTTT. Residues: CASSLFWTKEYF.